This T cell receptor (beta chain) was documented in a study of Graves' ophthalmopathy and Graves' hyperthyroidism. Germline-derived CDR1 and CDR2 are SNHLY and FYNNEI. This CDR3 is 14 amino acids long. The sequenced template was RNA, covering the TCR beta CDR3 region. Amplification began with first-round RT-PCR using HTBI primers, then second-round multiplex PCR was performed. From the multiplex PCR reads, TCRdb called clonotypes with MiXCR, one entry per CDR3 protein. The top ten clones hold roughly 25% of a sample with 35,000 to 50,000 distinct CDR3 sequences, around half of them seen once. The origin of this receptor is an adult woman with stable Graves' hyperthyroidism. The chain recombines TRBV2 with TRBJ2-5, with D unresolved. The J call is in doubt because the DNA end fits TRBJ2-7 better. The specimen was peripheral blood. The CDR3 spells CASSLTAVSYEQYF. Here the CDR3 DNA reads TGTGCCAGCAGCTTAACGGCAGTCTCCTACGAGCAGTACTTC.